The sequence of this T cell receptor beta chain was determined in a study of T-cell memory formation after mild COVID-19. About the research overall: Across donors, TCR clusters were largely donor specific.

The CDR3 runs 15 residues. V gave up 5 bases and J gave up 7 bases, with 15 bases separating them. CDR1 and CDR2 (germline): SNHLY, FYNNEI. This clonotype was seen a few times. The target antigen is unknown. Via MiXCR, TCRdb re-called the 5' RACE reads, giving one row per CDR3 protein. The repertoire has more than 200,000 distinct CDR3 sequences, about 16% of them found once; the top ten carry about 3.5%. General study points: Contracting clones localized mainly to CM and EM when CD4+ and mainly to EMRA when CD8+.

This chain uses TRBV2 with TRBJ1-6; D is ambiguous. The clonotype originates from a man aged 18-30 years who had mild COVID-19 (a few samples of this study predate the infection). Cell type and time point are not known. The specimen sequenced was PBMCs or a T cell subset sorted from them (not recorded which). The CDR3 loop reads CASSTVRSGNSPLHF. Written as DNA, the CDR3 is TGTGCCAGCAGTACCGTAAGATCGGGAAATTCACCCCTCCACTTT. The full variable domain, with the rest looked up from reference TRBV2 and TRBJ1-6, is EPEVTQTPSHQVTQMGQEVILRCVPISNHLYFYWYRQILGQKVEFLVSFYNNEISEKSEIFDDQFSVERPDGSNFTLKIRSTKLEDSAMYFCASSTVRSGNSPLHFGNGTRLTVT.